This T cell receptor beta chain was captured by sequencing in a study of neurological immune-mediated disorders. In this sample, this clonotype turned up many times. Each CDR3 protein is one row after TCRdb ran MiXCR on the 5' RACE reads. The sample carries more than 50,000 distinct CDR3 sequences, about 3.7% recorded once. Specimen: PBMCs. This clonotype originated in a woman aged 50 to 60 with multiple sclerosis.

The CDR3: CASSQDDRSYYEQYF. CDR3 DNA: TGTGCCAGCAGCCAAGATGACCGGAGCTACTACGAGCAGTACTTC. The J gene is TRBJ2-7, the V gene TRBV3-1; D not resolved. This CDR3 has 15 residues. With 0 bases removed from V and 3 bases from J, the gap between germline ends came to 12 bases. Germline CDR1 and CDR2: LGHDT and YNNKEL (reference sequence).